The next 27 T cell receptor beta chains were all read from a single sample in a study of blood T cell repertoires in COVID-19. TCRdb's copy holds only in-frame clones and misses some; the assay was immunoSEQ multiplex PCR. Of about 210,000 clones detected, about 84% appear once; the ten largest clones hold over 6%. Sequencing was performed on peripheral blood. These receptors all stem from a woman aged 80 or over with COVID-19, enrolled during active disease.

The chain combines TRBV5-6 with TRBJ1-1, with 8 bases identical to TRBD1. Germline loops: CDR1 SGHDT, CDR2 YYEEEE. The V gene end was trimmed by 6 bases and the J gene end by 4 bases; junction bases not matched to a gene: 8. This CDR3 comprises 14 residues. The CDR3 loop is CASTLRQGATEAFF. CDR3 nucleotides: TGTGCCAGCACCCTCCGGCAGGGGGCCACTGAAGCTTTCTTT. The full variable domain, with the rest looked up from reference TRBV5-6 and TRBJ1-1, is DAGVTQSPTHLIKTRGQQVTLRCSPKSGHDTVSWYQQALGQGPQFIFQYYEEEERQRGNFPDRFSGHQFPNYSSELNVNALLLGDSALYLCASTLRQGATEAFFGQGTRLTVV.

The chain has TRBV28 and TRBJ1-2; tentative D call: TRBD1 (6 bases). Germline V gene lookup returns CDR1 MDHEN and CDR2 SYDVKM. The CDR3 loop spans 15 amino acids. V was pared by 2 bases and J by 6 bases, with 16 bases between. The CDR3 nucleotides read TGTGCCAGCAGTTTAGGTCACAGGGAGGGGCATGGCTACACCTTC. The encoded protein is CASSLGHREGHGYTF.

The chain employs TRBV7-8 and TRBJ2-1; 7 bases match TRBD2. The CDR3 runs 14 residues. V was pared by 7 bases and J by 8 bases, with 11 bases of the junction left unmatched. Germline lookup yields CDR1 SGHVS and CDR2 FQNEAQ. CDR3 nucleotide sequence: TGTGCCAGCACCCTCCGGTGGGGGAGGGATGAGCAGTTCTTC. Its protein product is CASTLRWGRDEQFF.

The chain carries TRBV27 and TRBJ2-5; 10 bases align to TRBD1. The length of the CDR3 is 13 residues. V shed 5 bases and J 7 bases; nucleotides not matched to a gene: 4. CDR1 MNHEY and CDR2 SMNVEV come from the germline V gene (reference sequence). Here the CDR3 reads CASSPTGGLTQYF. As DNA, the CDR3 is TGTGCCAGCAGTCCGACAGGGGGCTTGACCCAGTACTTC.

This rearrangement joins TRBV19 to TRBJ1-5; D call uncertain. The CDR3 has 13 amino acids. V was clipped by 6 bases and J by 3 bases, with 9 bases between them. Germline CDR1 and CDR2: LNHDA and SQIVND (reference sequence). The CDR3 loop is CASSDTSNQPQHF. CDR3 DNA sequence: TGTGCCAGTAGCGACACCTCCAATCAGCCCCAGCATTTT.

The V gene is TRBV6-5, the J gene TRBJ1-1, with 7 bases aligning to TRBD1. This CDR3 region has 14 residues. Germline lookup yields CDR1 MNHEY and CDR2 SVGAGI. V lost 10 bases, J lost 5 bases, and 13 bases stayed unmatched. DNA for the CDR3: TGTGCCACTCAGAATGACAGGGCTGGGACTGAAGCTTTCTTT. Its protein product is CATQNDRAGTEAFF.

In DNA, the CDR3 is TGTGCCAGCAGCTCTCAGGGGGTTATGAACGAGCAGTACTTC. It codes for CASSSQGVMNEQYF. This rearrangement joins TRBV11-2 to TRBJ2-7; 7 bases align to TRBD1. V trimming: 4 bases; J trimming: 5 bases; junction bases outside the gene matches: 8. CDR1 and CDR2 from the germline V gene are SGHAT and FQNNGV. The CDR3 is made up of 14 amino acids.

The rearrangement links TRBV3-1 (or the pseudogene TRBV3-2) to TRBJ2-3, with 7 bases lining up with TRBD2. Trimming at V came to 3 bases and at J to 2 bases, leaving 5 bases not matched to a gene. Germline-derived CDR1 and CDR2 are LGHDT and YNNKEL (reference sequence). The CDR3 spans 15 residues. As DNA, the CDR3 is TGTGCCAGCAGCCAGAGCGGGACCGCCACAGATACGCAGTATTTT. Translated, it gives CASSQSGTATDTQYF.

The genes are TRBV7-8 and TRBJ1-2; D remains ambiguous. The CDR3 is made up of 14 amino acids. The germline V gene has CDR1 SGHVS and CDR2 FQNEAQ. Trimming took off 4 bases at V and 1 base at J, with 10 bases between the two ends. As DNA, the CDR3 is TGTGCCAGCAGCTCCGCACCGGGTAACTATGGCTACACCTTC. Amino acids: CASSSAPGNYGYTF. The full variable domain, in which reference TRBV7-8 and TRBJ1-2 provide the parts outside the CDR3, is GAGVSQSPRYKVAKRGQDVALRCDPISGHVSLFWYQQALGQGPEFLTYFQNEAQLDKSGLPSDRFFAERPEGSVSTLKIQRTQQEDSAVYLCASSSAPGNYGYTFGSGTRLTVV.

The rearrangement links TRBV2 to TRBJ1-1, with D tentatively TRBD1 (6 bases). The germline CDR1 and CDR2 sequences are SNHLY and FYNNEI. The V and J ends lost 5 bases and 1 base respectively, with 8 bases between them. The CDR3 contains 13 residues. The CDR3 DNA sequence: TGTGCCAGCAGTAGACAGGCGAACACTGAAGCTTTCTTT. Protein: CASSRQANTEAFF.

V gene TRBV12-3 or TRBV12-4 combines with J gene TRBJ1-2; the D gene is possibly TRBD1 (5 bases). This CDR3 is built from 13 residues. V lost 5 bases, J lost 8 bases, and 15 bases lay in between. As DNA, the CDR3 is TGTGCCAGCAGTCAAAGGGGTGTCGGAGGCTACACCTTC. This encodes CASSQRGVGGYTF.

The chain recombines TRBV6-5 with TRBJ1-6; D not resolved. Germline V gives CDR1 MNHEY, CDR2 SVGAGI. V was clipped by 2 bases and J by 7 bases, with 12 bases between them. The CDR3 spans 15 residues. CDR3: CASSYREAHNSPLHF. The CDR3 region has the DNA TGTGCCAGCAGTTACCGGGAGGCCCACAATTCACCCCTCCACTTT.

The V and J genes are TRBV2 and TRBJ2-1; D not certain. The germline V gene encodes CDR1 SNHLY and CDR2 FYNNEI. CDR3 length equals 15 residues. Trimming left V 6 bases short and J 0 bases short, with 12 bases between. CDR3 sequence: CASSPLDTSYNEQFF. In nucleotides, the CDR3 is TGTGCCAGCAGCCCACTCGATACCTCCTACAATGAGCAGTTCTTC.

V gene TRBV5-1 combines with J gene TRBJ1-1; the match to TRBD1 covers 8 bases. V shed 0 bases and J 11 bases; nucleotides not matched to a gene: 12. CDR1 and CDR2 from the germline V gene are SGHRS and YFSETQ. This CDR3 contains 15 residues. The CDR3 loop reads CASSLVVWTGMEAFF. DNA of the CDR3: TGCGCCAGCAGCTTGGTCGTCTGGACAGGGATGGAGGCTTTCTTT.

This clone was recorded a few times. The rearrangement joins TRBV19 to TRBJ2-5, with TRBD2 as a possible D gene (6 bases). Germline CDR1 is LNHDA and CDR2 is SQIVND (reference sequence). Trimming took 5 bases from V and 5 from J, leaving 21 bases between them. This CDR3 spans 16 amino acids. The CDR3 DNA sequence: TGTGCCAGTAGTCCGGTACGACGGGGGTCGGGGGAGACCCAGTACTTC. Translation: CASSPVRRGSGETQYF.

This chain links TRBV6-1 with TRBJ1-1; D gene ambiguous. This CDR3 has 13 residues. The germline V and J ends were trimmed by 2 bases and 0 bases, with 4 bases remaining between them. CDR1 and CDR2 from the germline V gene are MNHNS and SASEGT. CDR3 region: CASSESLNTEAFF. CDR3 nucleotides: TGTGCCAGCAGTGAATCCTTGAACACTGAAGCTTTCTTT.

This chain joins TRBV7-9 and TRBJ1-1; possible D gene TRBD1, 6 bases. Per germline, CDR1 SEHNR and CDR2 FQNEAQ (reference sequence). The V gene lost 5 bases and the J gene lost 1 base, with 11 bases spanning the gap. The CDR3 contains 14 residues. CDR3 in DNA: TGTGCCAGCAGCGCAGGACAGCAGAACACTGAAGCTTTCTTT. Translated, it gives CASSAGQQNTEAFF.

The genes are TRBV3-1 (or the pseudogene TRBV3-2) and TRBJ1-2; perhaps TRBD1 as D (5 bases). V dropped 3 bases and J dropped 7 bases, with 15 bases sitting between them. The germline V gene encodes CDR1 LGHDT and CDR2 YNNKEL (reference sequence). The CDR3 runs 14 residues. CDR3 protein: CASSQRHGGAGYTF. Here the CDR3 DNA reads TGTGCCAGCAGCCAGCGCCATGGTGGGGCTGGCTACACCTTC.

The chain is built from TRBV5-1 and TRBJ1-6; 10 bases align to TRBD1. The V segment lost 3 bases and the J segment 7 bases; nucleotides outside the gene matches: 4. Germline CDR1 SGHRS, CDR2 YFSETQ. The CDR3 consists of 15 residues. DNA for the CDR3: TGCGCCAGCAGCTCGGACAGGGGGGTGAATTCACCCCTCCACTTT. This codes for CASSSDRGVNSPLHF.

The V and J genes are TRBV9 and TRBJ1-4; 7 nucleotides align to TRBD1. V shed 0 bases and J 3 bases; nucleotides not matched to a gene: 5. This CDR3 spans 16 amino acids. Germline CDR1 SGDLS, CDR2 YYNGEE. In nucleotides, the CDR3 is TGTGCCAGCAGCGTAGGTACAGGGGACCCTAATGAAAAACTGTTTTTT. Protein product: CASSVGTGDPNEKLFF.

The chain recombines TRBV6-5 with TRBJ2-7, with TRBD2 identical over 9 bases. The germline V gene encodes CDR1 MNHEY and CDR2 SVGAGI. V lost 7 bases and J lost 0; bases outside the gene matches: 4. This CDR3 region has 14 residues. CDR3 protein: CASKRAGGSYEQYF. CDR3 bases: TGTGCCAGCAAACGAGCGGGAGGCTCCTACGAGCAGTACTTC.

The V call is TRBV5-1, the J call TRBJ2-3; TRBD1 matches at 7 bases. V lost 5 bases and J lost 1; bases outside the gene matches: 4. The CDR3 consists of 14 residues. The V gene's germline CDR1 is SGHRS and CDR2 YFSETQ. DNA for the CDR3: TGCGCCAGCAGTCGGGACAGCCGCACAGATACGCAGTATTTT. Protein sequence: CASSRDSRTDTQYF.

This clone was detected many times. This chain links TRBV7-6 with TRBJ1-2; D is undetermined. The germline V gene has CDR1 SGHVS and CDR2 FNYEAQ. V was trimmed by 2 bases and J by 3 bases, leaving 16 bases between them. The CDR3 totals 16 residues. CDR3 sequence (DNA): TGTGCCAGCAGCTTAAGTTCGGCGAGGGTTGACTATGGCTACACCTTC. Its protein is CASSLSSARVDYGYTF.

This chain links TRBV19 with TRBJ1-1, with D unclear. CDR3 length equals 14 residues. CDR1 is LNHDA and CDR2 is SQIVND in the germline V gene (reference sequence). The V end lost 0 bases, the J end lost 4 bases, and 9 bases lay between the germline ends. CDR3 region: CASSIESRGTEAFF. As DNA, the CDR3 is TGTGCCAGTAGTATAGAGAGCAGAGGCACTGAAGCTTTCTTT.

The chain combines TRBV19 with TRBJ2-7, with TRBD1 matching 9 bases. This CDR3 comprises 15 residues. Germline CDR1 LNHDA, CDR2 SQIVND (reference sequence). V shed 7 bases, J shed 5 bases, and the junction held 12 bases outside the gene matches. The CDR3 here is CASKDLGTGRHEQYF. CDR3 coding DNA: TGTGCCAGTAAGGATCTGGGGACAGGGCGCCACGAGCAGTACTTC.

The chain couples TRBV3-1 (or the pseudogene TRBV3-2) to TRBJ2-2; a possible D gene is TRBD2 (5 bases). Germline CDR1 and CDR2: LGHDT and YNNKEL (reference sequence). There are 16 residues in the CDR3. V shed 2 bases and J shed 6 bases, with 16 bases lying between them. The CDR3 is CASSQSKGAIPGELFF. The DNA of the CDR3 is TGTGCCAGCAGCCAATCGAAGGGAGCCATTCCCGGGGAGCTGTTTTTT.

This clone was seen more than once but under ten times. The rearrangement uses TRBV3-1 (or the pseudogene TRBV3-2) and TRBJ1-2, with 9 bases fitting TRBD1. The germline V gene encodes CDR1 LGHDT and CDR2 YNNKEL (reference sequence). This CDR3 spans 14 amino acids. V trimming: 4 bases; J trimming: 5 bases; junction bases outside the gene matches: 5. CDR3 sequence reads: CASSPQGARYGYTF. The CDR3 coding sequence is TGTGCCAGCAGCCCACAGGGGGCGAGGTATGGCTACACCTTC.